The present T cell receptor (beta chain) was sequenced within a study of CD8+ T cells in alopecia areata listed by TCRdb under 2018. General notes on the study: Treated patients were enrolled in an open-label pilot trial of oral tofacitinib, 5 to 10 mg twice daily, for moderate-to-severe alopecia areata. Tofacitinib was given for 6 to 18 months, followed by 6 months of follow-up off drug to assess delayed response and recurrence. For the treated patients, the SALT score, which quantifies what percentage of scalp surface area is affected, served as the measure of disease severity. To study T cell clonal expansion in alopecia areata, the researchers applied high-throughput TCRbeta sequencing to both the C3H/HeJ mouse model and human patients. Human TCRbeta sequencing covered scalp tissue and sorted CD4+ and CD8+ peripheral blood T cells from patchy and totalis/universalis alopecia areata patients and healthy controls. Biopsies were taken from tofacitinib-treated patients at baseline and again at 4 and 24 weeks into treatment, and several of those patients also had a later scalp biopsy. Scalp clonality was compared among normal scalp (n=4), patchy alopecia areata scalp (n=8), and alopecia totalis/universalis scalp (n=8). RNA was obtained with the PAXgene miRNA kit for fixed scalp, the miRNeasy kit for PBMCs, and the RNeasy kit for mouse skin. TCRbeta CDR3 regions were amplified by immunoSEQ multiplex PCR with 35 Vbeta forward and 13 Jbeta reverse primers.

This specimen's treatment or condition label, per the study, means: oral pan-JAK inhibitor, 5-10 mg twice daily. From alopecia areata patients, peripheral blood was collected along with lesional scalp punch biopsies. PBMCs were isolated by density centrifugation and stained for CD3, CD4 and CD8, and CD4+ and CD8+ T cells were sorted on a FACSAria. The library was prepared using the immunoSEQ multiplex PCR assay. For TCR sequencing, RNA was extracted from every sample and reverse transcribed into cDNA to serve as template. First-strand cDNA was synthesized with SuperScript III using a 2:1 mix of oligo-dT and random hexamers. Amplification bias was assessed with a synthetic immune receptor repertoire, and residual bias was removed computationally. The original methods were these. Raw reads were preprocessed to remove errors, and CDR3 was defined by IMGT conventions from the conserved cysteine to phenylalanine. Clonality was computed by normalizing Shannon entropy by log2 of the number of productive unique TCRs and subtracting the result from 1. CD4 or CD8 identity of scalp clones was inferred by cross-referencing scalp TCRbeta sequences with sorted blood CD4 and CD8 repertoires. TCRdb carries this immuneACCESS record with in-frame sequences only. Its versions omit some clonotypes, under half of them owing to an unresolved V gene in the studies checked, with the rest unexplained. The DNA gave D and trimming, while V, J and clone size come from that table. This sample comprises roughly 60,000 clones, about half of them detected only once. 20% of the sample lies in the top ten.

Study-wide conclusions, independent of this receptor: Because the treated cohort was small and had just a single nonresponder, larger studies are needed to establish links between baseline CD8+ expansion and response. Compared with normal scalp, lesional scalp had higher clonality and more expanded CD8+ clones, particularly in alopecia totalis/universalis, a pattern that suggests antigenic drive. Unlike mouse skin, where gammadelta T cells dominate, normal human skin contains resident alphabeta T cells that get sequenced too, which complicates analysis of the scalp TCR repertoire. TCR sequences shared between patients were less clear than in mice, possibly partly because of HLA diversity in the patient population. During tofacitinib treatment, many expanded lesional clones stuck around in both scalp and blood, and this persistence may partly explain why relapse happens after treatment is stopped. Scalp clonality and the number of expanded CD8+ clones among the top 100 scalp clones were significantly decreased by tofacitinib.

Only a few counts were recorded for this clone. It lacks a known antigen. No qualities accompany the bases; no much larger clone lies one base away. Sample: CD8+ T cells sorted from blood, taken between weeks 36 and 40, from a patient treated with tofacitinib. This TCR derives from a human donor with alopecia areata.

CDR3 loop: CASSPRGDGYGYTF. The DNA sequence is given as TGTGCCAGCAGTCCCCGAGGGGATGGCTATGGCTACACCTTC. The sequence links TRBV27 to TRBJ1-2; a weak D assignment points to TRBD1 (5 bases agree). V is reduced by 5 bases and J by 4 bases, leaving a spacing of 14 bases between them. Per the germline V gene (reference sequence), MNHEY is the CDR1 and SMNVEV is the CDR2. The CDR3, cysteine through phenylalanine, is 14 amino acids long. The read is trimmed to its CDR3 DNA, 42 bases read in frame from base 1.